The 9 T cell receptor beta chains reported below all come from one sample, sequenced in a study of T-cell memory formation after mild COVID-19. MiXCR, applied by TCRdb to the 5' RACE reads, yields one record per CDR3 protein. Of about 190,000 distinct CDR3 sequences in the sample, about 16% were seen once. Sequenced material: PBMCs or a T cell subset sorted from them (not recorded which). The receptors were sampled from an adult woman who had mild COVID-19 (a few samples of this study predate the infection). Cell type and time point are not known.

This clonotype has a handful of counts. The chain is built from TRBV7-9 and TRBJ2-7; TRBD2 agrees at 8 bases. Germline V gene lookup returns CDR1 SEHNR and CDR2 FQNEAQ (reference sequence). The CDR3 is 15 amino acids. Trimming cost V 5 bases and J 4 bases; bases outside gene matches: 10. This CDR3 is CASSPRAGGGYEQYF. CDR3 coding DNA: TGTGCCAGCAGCCCAAGGGCGGGAGGAGGGTACGAGCAGTACTTC.

The V gene is TRBV20-1, the J gene TRBJ1-4, with D unclear. The V end was cut by 2 bases, the J end by 14 bases, with 18 bases between. The CDR3 is made up of 13 amino acids. In germline, CDR1 is DFQATT, CDR2 SNEGSKA (reference sequence). DNA for the CDR3: TGCAGTGCTAGAAACGAACCCGGGCCTCGCCTGTTTTTT. Its protein product is CSARNEPGPRLFF.

The sample holds a few counts of this clonotype. The CDR3 DNA follows: TGTGCCTGCCTGGGGCCGACATTAATCAGCTCTGGGGCCAACGTCCTGACTTTC. Protein: CACLGPTLISSGANVLTF. This rearrangement joins TRBV30 to TRBJ2-6; D is possibly TRBD1 (5 bases). V was cut by 6 bases and J by 0 bases, with 21 bases left in between. CDR3 length: 18 amino acids. In germline, CDR1 is GTSNPN, CDR2 SVGIG (reference sequence).

The chain has TRBV5-1 and TRBJ2-1, with D possibly TRBD1 on 5 matching bases. V lost 0 bases and J lost 5, with 12 bases in between. CDR3 length equals 15 residues. Germline CDR1 reads SGHRS; CDR2 reads YFSETQ. CDR3 bases: TGCGCCAGCAGCTTGGATGGGGTAGGGGACAATGAGCAGTTCTTC. This sequence encodes CASSLDGVGDNEQFF.

The rearrangement joins TRBV6-5 to TRBJ1-4, with D perhaps TRBD1 (6 bases). Germline V lookup: CDR1 MNHEY, CDR2 SVGAGI. Trimming took off 2 bases at V and 5 bases at J, with 9 bases between the two ends. The CDR3 is made up of 14 amino acids. CDR3 loop: CASSYGGRNEKLFF. CDR3 coding DNA: TGTGCCAGCAGTTACGGGGGCAGGAATGAAAAACTGTTTTTT.

Only a few counts were recorded for this clonotype. This chain connects TRBV5-1 to TRBJ1-5; D unclear. The germline V gene has CDR1 SGHRS and CDR2 YFSETQ. Between the trimmed V and J ends, which lost 0 bases and 4 bases, there was a span of 5 bases. The CDR3 contains 13 residues. For the CDR3, the DNA is TGCGCCAGCAGCTTGGACCTAAATCAGCCCCAGCATTTT. Amino acids: CASSLDLNQPQHF.

This chain links TRBV7-9 with TRBJ1-1; 9 bases fit TRBD1. The germline CDR1 and CDR2 sequences are SEHNR and FQNEAQ (reference sequence). After removal of 2 bases from V and 3 bases from J, the junction contained 7 bases not matched to a gene. CDR3 length: 16 amino acids. CDR3 amino acids: CASSLSWDREDTEAFF. CDR3 DNA: TGTGCCAGCAGCTTAAGCTGGGACAGGGAGGACACTGAAGCTTTCTTT.

The chain carries TRBV6-5 and TRBJ2-6; D is unclear. CDR3 length: 15 amino acids. Per the germline V gene, CDR1 is MNHEY and CDR2 is SVGAGI. The ends were cut back, 6 bases at V and 2 bases at J, with 11 bases in the middle. CDR3: CASRVDSAGANVLTF. DNA for the CDR3: TGTGCCAGCAGGGTAGATAGTGCTGGGGCCAACGTCCTGACTTTC.

The gene calls are TRBV24-1 and TRBJ1-3, with D possibly matching TRBD1 (5 bases). The length of the CDR3 is 13 residues. V lost 8 bases and J 0 bases, leaving 7 bases between the germline ends. The germline V gene encodes CDR1 KGHDR and CDR2 SFDVKD. The CDR3 region has the DNA TGTGCCACCACCGACAGCTCTGGAAACACCATATATTTT. This encodes CATTDSSGNTIYF.